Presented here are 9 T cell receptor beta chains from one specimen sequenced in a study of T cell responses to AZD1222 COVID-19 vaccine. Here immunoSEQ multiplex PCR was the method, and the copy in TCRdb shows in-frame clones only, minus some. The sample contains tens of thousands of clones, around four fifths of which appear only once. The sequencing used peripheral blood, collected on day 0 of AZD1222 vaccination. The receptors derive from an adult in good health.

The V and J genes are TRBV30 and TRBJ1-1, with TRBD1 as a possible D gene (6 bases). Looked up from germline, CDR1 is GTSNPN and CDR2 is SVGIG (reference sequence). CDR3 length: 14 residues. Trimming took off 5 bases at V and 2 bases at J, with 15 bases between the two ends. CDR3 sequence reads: CAWLKRGGNTEAFF. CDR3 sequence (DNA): TGTGCCTGGCTTAAGCGGGGGGGCAACACTGAAGCTTTCTTT.

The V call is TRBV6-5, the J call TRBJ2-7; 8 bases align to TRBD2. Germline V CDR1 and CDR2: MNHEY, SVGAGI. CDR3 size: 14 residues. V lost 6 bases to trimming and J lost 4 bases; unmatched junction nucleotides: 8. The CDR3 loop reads CASRKSIAGYEQYF. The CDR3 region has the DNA TGTGCCAGCAGGAAATCGATAGCGGGATACGAGCAGTACTTC.

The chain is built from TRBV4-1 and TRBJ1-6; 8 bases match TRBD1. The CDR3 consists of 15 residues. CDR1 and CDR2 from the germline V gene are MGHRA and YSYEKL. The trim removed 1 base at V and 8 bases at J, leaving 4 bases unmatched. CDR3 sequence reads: CASSQGTGSYSPLHF. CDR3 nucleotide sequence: TGCGCCAGCAGCCAAGGGACAGGGTCGTATTCACCCCTCCACTTT.

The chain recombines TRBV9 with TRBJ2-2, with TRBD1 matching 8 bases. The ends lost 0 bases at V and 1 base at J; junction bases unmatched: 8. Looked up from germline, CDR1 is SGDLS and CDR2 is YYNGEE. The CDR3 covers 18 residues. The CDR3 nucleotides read TGTGCCAGCAGCGTAGTTGTGGGGGGACAGGTGAACACCGGGGAGCTGTTTTTT. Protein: CASSVVVGGQVNTGELFF.

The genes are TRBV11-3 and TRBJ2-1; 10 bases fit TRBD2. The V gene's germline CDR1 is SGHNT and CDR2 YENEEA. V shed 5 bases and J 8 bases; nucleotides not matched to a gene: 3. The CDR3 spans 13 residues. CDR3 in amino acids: CASSPGTSDEQFF. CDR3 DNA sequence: TGTGCCAGCAGCCCCGGGACTAGCGATGAGCAGTTCTTC.

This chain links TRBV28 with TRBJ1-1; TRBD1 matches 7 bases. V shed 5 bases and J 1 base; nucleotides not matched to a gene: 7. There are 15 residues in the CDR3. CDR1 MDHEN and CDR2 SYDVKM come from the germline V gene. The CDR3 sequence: CASSARYRGNTEAFF. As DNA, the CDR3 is TGTGCCAGCAGTGCAAGATACAGGGGGAACACTGAAGCTTTCTTT. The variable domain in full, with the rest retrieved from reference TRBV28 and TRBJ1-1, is DVKVTQSSRYLVKRTGEKVFLECVQDMDHENMFWYRQDPGLGLRLIYFSYDVKMKEKGDIPEGYSVSREKKERFSLILESASTNQTSMYLCASSARYRGNTEAFFGQGTRLTVV.

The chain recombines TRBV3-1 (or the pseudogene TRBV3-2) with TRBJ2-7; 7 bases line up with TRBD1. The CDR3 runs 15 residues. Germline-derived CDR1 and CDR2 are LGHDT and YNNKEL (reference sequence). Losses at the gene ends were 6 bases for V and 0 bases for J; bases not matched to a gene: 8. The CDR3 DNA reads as TGTGCCAGCAGTCCCGACAGGGCCTACTCCTACGAGCAGTACTTC. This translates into CASSPDRAYSYEQYF.

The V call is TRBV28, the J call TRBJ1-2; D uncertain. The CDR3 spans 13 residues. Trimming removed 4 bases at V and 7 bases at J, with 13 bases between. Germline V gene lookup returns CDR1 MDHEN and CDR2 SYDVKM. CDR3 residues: CASSWVGIPGYTF. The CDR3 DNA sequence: TGTGCCAGCAGTTGGGTCGGGATCCCTGGCTACACCTTC.

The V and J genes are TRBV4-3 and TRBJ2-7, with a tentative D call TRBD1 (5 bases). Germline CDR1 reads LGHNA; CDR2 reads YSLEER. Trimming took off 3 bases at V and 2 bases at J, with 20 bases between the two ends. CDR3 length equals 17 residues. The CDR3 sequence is CASSHNYRPGKTYEQYF. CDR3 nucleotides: TGCGCCAGCAGCCATAATTATCGGCCAGGGAAAACCTACGAGCAGTACTTC.